The rows below give T cell receptor beta chains drawn from one sample of a study of T cells after yellow fever vaccination. TCRdb itself ran the 5' RACE reads through MiXCR, one entry per CDR3 protein. The data show a few hundred thousand distinct CDR3 sequences, with 15% to 20% seen just once and about 18% held by the top ten. The sample was PBMCs, taken before the yellow fever booster vaccination. Source of these receptors: a man younger than 30 who received the YFV17D yellow fever vaccine. CDR3s include the opening cysteine and the closing phenylalanine or tryptophan. The D gene is left open where the match is weak. The size of a clone is reported for some rows only, either as once, few or many, or as a class for expanded clones.

clone_size	v_call	j_call	d_call	cdr3_nt	cdr3_aa
few	TRBV12-3/TRBV12-4	TRBJ2-5	TRBD1	TGTGCCAGCAGGAACCTTGAGAGGGGGCTACTCCTCCAAGAGACCCAGTACTTC	CASRNLERGLLLQETQYF
NA	TRBV20-1	TRBJ2-1	TRBD2	TGCAGTGCTAGAAGGAGCGGGGGGCCTCTCAATGAGCAGTTCTTC	CSARRSGGPLNEQFF
few	TRBV6-2/TRBV6-3	TRBJ2-2	TRBD2	TGTGCCAGCAGCCCACTAGCGGGGAGTGGCACCGGGGAGCTGTTTTTT	CASSPLAGSGTGELFF
NA	TRBV7-9	TRBJ2-3	NA	TGTGCCAGCAGTCGCGGACACTCACGCACAGATACGCAGTATTTT	CASSRGHSRTDTQYF
few	TRBV20-1	TRBJ2-3	NA	TGCAGTGCTAGAGACCCATACCCTCCGACGGACCTCACAGATACGCAGTATTTT	CSARDPYPPTDLTDTQYF
few	TRBV20-1	TRBJ2-3	NA	TGCAGTGTTGTGGACAGATACAGCTTAGATACGCAGTATTTT	CSVVDRYSLDTQYF
few	TRBV6-5	TRBJ2-3	TRBD2	TGTGCCAGCAGCCCAGGACGCGGGGGTCAGTATTTT	CASSPGRGGQYF
many	TRBV4-2	TRBJ2-5	NA	TGTGCCAGCAGCCCGACAGGCCAAGAGACCCAGTACTTC	CASSPTGQETQYF
many	TRBV7-2	TRBJ2-3	TRBD2	TGTGCCAGCAGCTTAGCCCTAGCGGGGGGCACAGATACGCAGTATTTT	CASSLALAGGTDTQYF
few	TRBV4-1	TRBJ2-7	NA	TGCGCCAGCAGCCAGATCGGGGACACCTCCTACGAGCAGTACTTC	CASSQIGDTSYEQYF
NA	TRBV6-6	TRBJ1-4	TRBD1	TGTGCCAGCAGCAATACAGGGGATGAAAAACTGTTTTTT	CASSNTGDEKLFF
NA	TRBV3-1	TRBJ2-1	NA	TGTGCCAGCAGCCAAGACGGTAGCGGATCATACAATGAGCAGTTCTTC	CASSQDGSGSYNEQFF
NA	TRBV4-3	TRBJ2-4	NA	TGCGCCAGCAGCCAAGATTACCCAGACAGGCTAGCCAAAAACATTCAGTACTTC	CASSQDYPDRLAKNIQYF
NA	TRBV12-3/TRBV12-4	TRBJ2-5	TRBD2	TGTGCCAGCGGGGAGGGACGGCAAGAGACCCAGTACTTC	CASGEGRQETQYF
few	TRBV20-1	TRBJ1-2	NA	TGCAGCATCATACAAGGCACCTATGGCTACACCTTC	CSIIQGTYGYTF
NA	TRBV4-1	TRBJ2-2	NA	TGCGCCAGCAGCCCGATGATGGGGGGCGACACCGGGGAGCTGTTTTTT	CASSPMMGGDTGELFF
NA	TRBV5-1	TRBJ2-7	TRBD1	TGCGCCAGCAGCCCGGGGACAGAATACCTGGGGCTCGAGCAGTACTTC	CASSPGTEYLGLEQYF
NA	TRBV20-1	TRBJ2-5	NA	TGCAGTGCTAGAGATCGGAGCGGCCAAGAGACCCAGTACTTC	CSARDRSGQETQYF
NA	TRBV6-2/TRBV6-3	TRBJ2-2	TRBD1	TGTGCCAGCAGTCCGTGGACAGGGTTAAACACCGGGGAGCTGTTTTTT	CASSPWTGLNTGELFF
few	TRBV7-2	TRBJ1-6	NA	TGTGCCAGCAGCGACGGGACTACCTCACCCCTCCACTTT	CASSDGTTSPLHF
NA	TRBV6-2/TRBV6-3	TRBJ2-3	NA	TGTGCCAGCAGTCGGAGCGGACCCGCGGGAGATACGCAGTATTTT	CASSRSGPAGDTQYF
few	TRBV5-1	TRBJ1-1	NA	TGCGCCAGCAGCTTGGAAGCCAGGGTCAGTCCCGCTGAAGCTTTCTTT	CASSLEARVSPAEAFF
NA	TRBV4-1	TRBJ1-1	NA	TGCGCCAGCAGCCAAGAACTATACGGGAACACTGAAGCTTTCTTT	CASSQELYGNTEAFF
few	TRBV6-5	TRBJ1-4	NA	TGTGCCAGCAGTAGCACCGGGAATGCCGAAAAACTGTTTTTT	CASSSTGNAEKLFF
NA	TRBV23-1	TRBJ2-3	NA	TGCGCCAGCAGGGAATGCGGAGATACGCAGTATTTT	CASRECGDTQYF
few	TRBV5-6	TRBJ2-2	NA	TGTGCCAGCAGCTTGGGACCCGGAGTGCTCACCGGGGAGCTGTTTTTT	CASSLGPGVLTGELFF
NA	TRBV28	TRBJ1-2	NA	TGTGCCAGCCTACCAACAGGGATCTATGGCTACACCTTC	CASLPTGIYGYTF
few	TRBV7-2	TRBJ2-5	TRBD2	TGTGCCAGCAGCTGGACTAGCGGGGGCCCAGGGACCCAGTACTTC	CASSWTSGGPGTQYF
many	TRBV7-2	TRBJ1-2	NA	TGTGCCAGCAGCTTGGGGTTCCCTAACTATGGCTACACCTTC	CASSLGFPNYGYTF
NA	TRBV6-2/TRBV6-3	TRBJ2-2	NA	TGTGCCAGCAGTTATTTCGGGTTTTCCGGGGAGCTGTTTTTT	CASSYFGFSGELFF
few	TRBV6-1	TRBJ2-1	TRBD2	TGTGCCAGCAGTGTTAGCGGGGGGGTGAATGAGCAGTTCTTC	CASSVSGGVNEQFF
few	TRBV20-1	TRBJ2-5	NA	TGCAGTGCTAGAGATCTTACAGGATATACCCAGTACTTC	CSARDLTGYTQYF